The rows below give T cell receptor beta chains drawn from one sample of a study of CD8 T cells in ankylosing spondylitis. MiXCR, run by TCRdb on the 5' RACE reads, gives a single entry per CDR3 protein. The sample shows about 27,000 distinct CDR3 sequences, over 6.5% of them seen only once. Sequencing used blood. The source is a male donor with ankylosing spondylitis or in good health (not recorded which). Each CDR3 is given without its conserved first and last residue. Clone size appears in some rows only: once, few, many, or a class for an expanded clone.

CDR3 protein: ASSPRTANEKLF
clone size: -
J gene: TRBJ1-4
V gene: TRBV4-3

CDR3 protein: ASSPDRLPLTEAF
clone size: -
J gene: TRBJ1-1
V gene: TRBV7-6

CDR3 protein: SVARGDRVINEQF
clone size: many
J gene: TRBJ2-1
V gene: TRBV29-1

CDR3 protein: ASSLGLAGADTQY
clone size: many
J gene: TRBJ2-3
V gene: TRBV7-2

CDR3 protein: ASSPGSVNEQF
clone size: few
J gene: TRBJ2-1
V gene: TRBV12-3/TRBV12-4

CDR3 protein: ASSFDGELF
clone size: many
J gene: TRBJ2-2
V gene: TRBV27

CDR3 protein: SASVRRKADTQY
clone size: -
J gene: TRBJ2-3
V gene: TRBV20-1

CDR3 protein: ASRIGQLYGYT
clone size: many
J gene: TRBJ1-2
V gene: TRBV28

CDR3 protein: ASSPTIQSNQPQH
clone size: few
J gene: TRBJ1-5
V gene: TRBV6-6

CDR3 protein: ASSYSRANTGELF
clone size: few
J gene: TRBJ2-2
V gene: TRBV6-5

CDR3 protein: ASSQERGPREQF
clone size: many
J gene: TRBJ2-1
V gene: TRBV4-1

CDR3 protein: ASSQAPQGYEQY
clone size: few
J gene: TRBJ2-7
V gene: TRBV4-1

CDR3 protein: ASSLRYEQF
clone size: many
J gene: TRBJ2-1
V gene: TRBV3-1

CDR3 protein: ASSPATDQAF
clone size: few
J gene: TRBJ1-1
V gene: TRBV28

CDR3 protein: ASSEGLGNEQF
clone size: many
J gene: TRBJ2-1
V gene: TRBV2

CDR3 protein: ASSFGLAVDEQF
clone size: few
J gene: TRBJ2-1
V gene: TRBV5-1

CDR3 protein: ATSDRLYNEQF
clone size: few
J gene: TRBJ2-1
V gene: TRBV24-1

CDR3 protein: ASSLAWRVDTEAF
clone size: many
J gene: TRBJ1-1
V gene: TRBV7-2

CDR3 protein: ASSLGTHNTGELF
clone size: -
J gene: TRBJ2-2
V gene: TRBV27

CDR3 protein: SGTTGDGDTQY
clone size: -
J gene: TRBJ2-3
V gene: TRBV29-1

CDR3 protein: ATSAGTSSGNTIY
clone size: few
J gene: TRBJ1-3
V gene: TRBV15

CDR3 protein: SARDSTSLMNEQF
clone size: -
J gene: TRBJ2-1
V gene: TRBV20-1

CDR3 protein: ASSLQGSTGELF
clone size: -
J gene: TRBJ2-2
V gene: TRBV7-2

CDR3 protein: ASRLHRQGPNQPQH
clone size: -
J gene: TRBJ1-5
V gene: TRBV7-2

CDR3 protein: SAMTPKETQY
clone size: -
J gene: TRBJ2-5
V gene: TRBV20-1

CDR3 protein: ASRTANTGELF
clone size: -
J gene: TRBJ2-2
V gene: TRBV11-2

CDR3 protein: SVAPAGWNTGELF
clone size: few
J gene: TRBJ2-2
V gene: TRBV29-1

CDR3 protein: ATSREQGQNNEKLF
clone size: few
J gene: TRBJ1-4
V gene: TRBV15

CDR3 protein: SVEGVNSKETQY
clone size: -
J gene: TRBJ2-5
V gene: TRBV29-1

CDR3 protein: ASSPGGATGELF
clone size: -
J gene: TRBJ2-2
V gene: TRBV4-3

CDR3 protein: ASSQGTGSDYGYT
clone size: many
J gene: TRBJ1-2
V gene: TRBV4-3

CDR3 protein: ASSVRGHTDTQY
clone size: -
J gene: TRBJ2-3
V gene: TRBV9

CDR3 protein: SVAISSYNEQF
clone size: -
J gene: TRBJ2-1
V gene: TRBV29-1

CDR3 protein: ASSPQGGGANVLT
clone size: -
J gene: TRBJ2-6
V gene: TRBV19

CDR3 protein: ASSQGRDPRSNEQF
clone size: -
J gene: TRBJ2-1
V gene: TRBV4-3

CDR3 protein: ASSLQGSNEKLF
clone size: -
J gene: TRBJ1-4
V gene: TRBV28